This TCR beta chain was sequenced in a study of CD8+ T cells in alopecia areata. RNA was isolated and reverse transcribed to cDNA, the sequencing template. Some clones are missing from TCRdb's copy, which holds only in-frame ones; the method was immunoSEQ multiplex PCR. The data show some 120,000 clones, about 50% seen once. From alopecia areata patients, lesional scalp punch biopsies and peripheral blood were collected. The germline V gene has CDR1 MDHEN and CDR2 SYDVKM. With V trimmed by 6 bases and J by 1 base, 8 bases remained unmatched. The CDR3 loop spans 15 amino acids. This TCR was recovered from a human donor with alopecia areata. Sequenced material: NKG2D-low CD8+ T cells sorted from blood. The chain is built from TRBV28 and TRBJ1-1; 7 bases align to TRBD1. Written as DNA, the CDR3 is TGTGCCAGCAGGCTAACAGGGGCGGAGAACACTGAAGCTTTCTTT. It encodes CASRLTGAENTEAFF.